Given below is one TCR beta chain in context. Its specificity is unknown. The ends lost 4 bases at V and 4 bases at J; junction bases unmatched: 2. The CDR3 has 14 residues. CDR1 and CDR2 from the germline V gene are MDHEN and SYDVKM. The data derive from a study of Ad26.COV2.S vaccination and SARS-CoV-2 variants. Looking at the study overall: Within the COV1001 Ad26.COV2.S trial arm, the donor was enrolled.

Study-level results: The breadth of spike-specific CD8+ and CD4+ T cell responses after vaccination was reportedly substantial. Vaccine and placebo recipients had similar non-spike TCR breadth. Measures of TCR breadth and depth may have fallen short of total T cell responses.

Clones were sequenced by immunoSEQ multiplex PCR, and TCRdb holds only the in-frame ones, with some missing. The sample lists approximately 480,000 clones; roughly nine tenths were seen once. Specified treatment: approximately 18 received Ad26.COV2.S at low or high dose, single or two shots; about five received placebo; per-sample allocation not given. Samples analyzed were those drawn on day 63 after the first vaccine or placebo injection. This receptor was identified in a person aged 18-60 years who received the Ad26.COV2.S COVID-19 vaccine or a placebo. The gene calls are TRBV28 and TRBJ2-1; the match to TRBD2 covers 9 bases. This specimen was peripheral blood, taken in a trial of Ad26.COV2.S vaccine versus placebo. The DNA of the CDR3 is TGTGCCAGCAGTTCGACTAGCGGTTACAATGAGCAGTTCTTC. Translation gives CASSSTSGYNEQFF.